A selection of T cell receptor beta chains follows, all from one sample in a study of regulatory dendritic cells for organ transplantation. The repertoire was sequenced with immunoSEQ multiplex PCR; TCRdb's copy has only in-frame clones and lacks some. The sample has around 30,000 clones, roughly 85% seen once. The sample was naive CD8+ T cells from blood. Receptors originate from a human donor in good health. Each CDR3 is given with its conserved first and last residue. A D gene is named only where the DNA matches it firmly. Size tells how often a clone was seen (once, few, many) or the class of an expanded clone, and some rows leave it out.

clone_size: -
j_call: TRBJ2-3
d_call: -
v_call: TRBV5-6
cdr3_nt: TGTGCCAGCAGACCGGAGATCGGGAACACAGATACGCAGTATTTT
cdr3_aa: CASRPEIGNTDTQYF

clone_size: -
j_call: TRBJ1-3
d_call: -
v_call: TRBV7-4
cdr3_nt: TGTGCCAGCAGCTTAGACAGGTACCGTCTTAGAAACACCATATATTTT
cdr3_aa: CASSLDRYRLRNTIYF

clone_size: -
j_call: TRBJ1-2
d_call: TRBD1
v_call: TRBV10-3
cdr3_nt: TGTGCCATCAGTGATGAAGGCCGCAGAAGGACAGGGGGTAGCCAACCTGGCTACACCTTC
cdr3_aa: CAISDEGRRRTGGSQPGYTF

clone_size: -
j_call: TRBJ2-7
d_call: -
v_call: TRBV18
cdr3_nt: TGTGCCAGCTCACAACAGGAGATCTCCTACGAGCAGTACTTC
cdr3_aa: CASSQQEISYEQYF

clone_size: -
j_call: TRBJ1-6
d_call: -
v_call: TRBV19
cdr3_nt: TGTGCCAGTAGTATAGCAGCAGGGGCGGGTTCACCCCTCCACTTT
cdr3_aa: CASSIAAGAGSPLHF

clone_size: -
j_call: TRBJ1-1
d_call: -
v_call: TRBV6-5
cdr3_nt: TGTGCCAGCAGTTACTCTGGGGGGGCCGCTGAAGCTTTCTTT
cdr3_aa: CASSYSGGAAEAFF

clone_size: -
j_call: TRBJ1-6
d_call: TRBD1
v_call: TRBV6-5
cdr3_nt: TGTGCCAGCAGATACAGGACAGGGTCCTATAATTCACCCCTCCACTTT
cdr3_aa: CASRYRTGSYNSPLHF

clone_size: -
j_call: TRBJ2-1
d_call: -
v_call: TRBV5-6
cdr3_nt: TGTGCCAGCAGCTTGGCAGGGGGGCCCCAGGATGAGCAGTTCTTC
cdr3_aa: CASSLAGGPQDEQFF

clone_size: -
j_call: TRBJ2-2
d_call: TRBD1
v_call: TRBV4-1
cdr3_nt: TGCGCCAGCAGCCAGGACAACGACAGGGACGTTTTGGACACCGGGGAGCTGTTTTTT
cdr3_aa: CASSQDNDRDVLDTGELFF

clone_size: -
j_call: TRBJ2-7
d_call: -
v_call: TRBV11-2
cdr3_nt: TGTGCCAGCAGCTTAGGGGGGCGGGAGCAGTACTTC
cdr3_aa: CASSLGGREQYF

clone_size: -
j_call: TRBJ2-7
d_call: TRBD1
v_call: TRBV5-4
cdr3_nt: TGTGCCAGCAGCTTGGGACAGGGTATTTCGTACGAGCAGTACTTC
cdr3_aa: CASSLGQGISYEQYF

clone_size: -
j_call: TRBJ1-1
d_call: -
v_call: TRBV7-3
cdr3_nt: TGTGCCAGCAGCTTAACGGGGGGGTACACTGAAGCTTTCTTT
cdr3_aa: CASSLTGGYTEAFF

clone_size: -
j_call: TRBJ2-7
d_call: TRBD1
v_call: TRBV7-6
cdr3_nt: TGTGCCAGCAGCTTAGTAGGGACAGGCCCAAAGGGGCACTACGAGCAGTACTTC
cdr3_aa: CASSLVGTGPKGHYEQYF

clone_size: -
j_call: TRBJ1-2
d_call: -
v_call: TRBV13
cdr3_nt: TGTGCCAGCAGCTCCTTTGATGGCTACACCTTC
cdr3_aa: CASSSFDGYTF

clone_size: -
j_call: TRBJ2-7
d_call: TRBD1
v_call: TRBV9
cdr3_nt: TGTGCCAGCAGCGTAGATGGGACAGCCTACGAGCAGTACTTC
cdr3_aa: CASSVDGTAYEQYF

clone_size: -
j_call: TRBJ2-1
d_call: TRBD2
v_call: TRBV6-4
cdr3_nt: TGTGCCAGCAGTGCTTCTAGCGGGGGGGCCTACAATGAGCAGTTCTTC
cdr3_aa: CASSASSGGAYNEQFF

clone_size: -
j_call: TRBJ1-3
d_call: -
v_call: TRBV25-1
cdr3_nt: TGTGCCAGCAGTGTCGGAGTTGGGGGAAACACCATATATTTT
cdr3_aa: CASSVGVGGNTIYF

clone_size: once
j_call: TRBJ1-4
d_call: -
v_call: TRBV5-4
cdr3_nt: TGTGCCAGCAGCTTGGGGCCCGGGGAAAAACTGTTTTTT
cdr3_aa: CASSLGPGEKLFF